The 20 T cell receptor beta chains below come from one sample, sequenced in a study of regulatory T cells in long-lasting Graves disease. Stated time point: newly diagnosed GD, antithyroid drugs for less than 3 months. Isolated PBMC RNA provided the starting material for the TCR library. CDR3 regions were amplified by Arm-PCR using iRepertoire HTBI primers to build TCR beta libraries. TCRdb reprocessed the multiplex PCR reads with MiXCR, giving one entry per CDR3 protein. This sample carries around 250,000 distinct CDR3 sequences, about 20% of them seen once, and the ten largest clones take less than 15%. These same data were also listed under a study on T cells in Graves' hyperthyroidism and ophthalmopathy.

The sample in question was peripheral blood mononuclear cells (PBMCs), obtained at new diagnosis, from a patient treated with antithyroid drugs. Receptors originate from a woman in her twenties or thirties with Graves disease.

The CDR3 bases are TGTGCCATCAGTGAGTCGGGCAGGGGATTTAATGGCTACACCTTC. This translates into CAISESGRGFNGYTF. The chain links TRBV10-3 to TRBJ1-2, with D perhaps matching TRBD1 (6 bases). Germline assignment: CDR1 ENHRY and CDR2 SYGVKD. V was trimmed by 0 bases and J by 6 bases, leaving 14 bases between them. The CDR3 covers 15 residues.

Comment on this clonotype: At one end, the junction sequence differs from germline, possibly due to a read error. V usage is TRBV7-7 and J usage is TRBJ2-1; 9 bases are a match to TRBD1. The CDR3 totals 21 residues. Germline V gene sequence: CDR1 SSHAT, CDR2 FNYEAQ (reference sequence). The CDR3 protein is CASSLEAWTGDFVSSYNEQFF. The CDR3, as DNA: TGTGCTAGCAGCTTAGAAGCTTGGACAGGGGATTTCGTGAGCTCCTACAATGAGCAGTTCTTC.

This clonotype has just a few counts. A read error is likely here: a far larger clone is one base away. The rearrangement links TRBV7-2 to TRBJ1-4; D is ambiguous. Trimming cost V 5 bases and J 10 bases, with 14 bases left between them. Germline V lookup: CDR1 SGHTA, CDR2 FQGNSA. The CDR3 has 13 residues. The CDR3, as DNA: TGTGCCAGCAGCCCGGGAGGGATCGGAAAACTGTTTTTT. This translates into CASSPGGIGKLFF.

The V and J genes are TRBV30 and TRBJ2-3, with TRBD2 as a possible D gene (6 bases). V was cut by 1 base and J by 2 bases, with 13 bases left in between. The CDR3 runs 15 residues. The germline V gene has CDR1 GTSNPN and CDR2 SVGIG (reference sequence). The CDR3 here is CAWSEGLTITDTQYF. The CDR3 nucleotides are TGTGCCTGGAGTGAGGGACTCACGATCACAGATACGCAGTATTTT.

The chain uses TRBV5-4 and TRBJ1-6; 7 positions agree with TRBD1. J lost 11 bases, V lost 4 bases, and 6 bases had no gene match. Germline CDR1 SGHNT, CDR2 YYREEE (reference sequence). This CDR3 has 13 residues. As DNA, the CDR3 is TGTGCCAGCAGCCCCCGGGACAGTCCACCCCTCCACTTT. The encoded protein is CASSPRDSPPLHF.

The chain has TRBV12-3 or TRBV12-4 and TRBJ1-1; D not certain. The V end was cut by 6 bases, the J end by 0 bases, with 11 bases between. There are 14 residues in the CDR3. This chain's CDR3 is CASSLTYVNTEAFF. The DNA of the CDR3 is TGTGCCAGCAGCCTCACATATGTGAACACTGAAGCTTTCTTT.

This clonotype came up many times. The CDR3 sequence is CASSPDQGGDEQFF. The CDR3 DNA sequence: TGTGCCAGCTCGCCTGACCAGGGAGGCGATGAGCAGTTCTTC. The rearrangement links TRBV18 to TRBJ2-1; perhaps TRBD2 as D (6 bases). Germline V CDR1 and CDR2: KGHSH, LQKENI. The CDR3 is 14 residues long. V was trimmed by 6 bases and J by 8 bases, leaving 17 bases between them.

Many counts were recorded for this clonotype. V gene TRBV6-5 combines with J gene TRBJ2-1, with 9 bases matching TRBD2. This CDR3 is built from 15 residues. Germline assignment: CDR1 MNHEY and CDR2 SVGAGI. V shed 4 bases and J 5 bases; nucleotides not matched to a gene: 6. The DNA for the CDR3 is TGTGCCAGCAGTTTTCGTCTAGCGGGGAACAATGAGCAGTTCTTC. This sequence encodes CASSFRLAGNNEQFF.

This clonotype was detected many times. The genes are TRBV19 and TRBJ1-2, with D unresolved. This CDR3 spans 11 amino acids. Trimming cost V 9 bases and J 1 base, with 6 bases left between them. Germline CDR1 LNHDA, CDR2 SQIVND (reference sequence). CDR3 sequence: CASWDNYGYTF. For the CDR3, the DNA is TGTGCCAGCTGGGATAACTATGGCTACACCTTC.

This clonotype was seen repeatedly, ten times or more. This sequence joins TRBV24-1 and TRBJ2-5; D is unresolved. This CDR3 region has 15 residues. V lost 3 bases and J 2 bases, leaving 12 bases between the germline ends. CDR1 and CDR2 (germline): KGHDR, SFDVKD. The CDR3 spells CATSDARSPQETQYF. CDR3 sequence (DNA): TGTGCCACCAGTGATGCGCGATCCCCTCAAGAGACCCAGTACTTC.

The sample holds many counts of this clonotype. The rearrangement uses TRBV11-3 and TRBJ1-5; TRBD1 agrees at 7 bases. Germline assignment: CDR1 SGHNT and CDR2 YENEEA. The CDR3 is 14 amino acids. The trim removed 9 bases at V and 7 bases at J, leaving 12 bases unmatched. The CDR3, as DNA: TGTGCCAGGGCCAGGGCACAGGGGAGACAGCCCCAGCATTTT. Encoded protein: CARARAQGRQPQHF. The entire variable domain, with the rest obtained from reference TRBV11-3 and TRBJ1-5, is as follows: EAGVVQSPRYKIIEKKQPVAFWCNPISGHNTLYWYLQNLGQGPELLIRYENEEAVDDSQLPKDRFSAERLKGVDSTLKIQPAELGDSAVYLCARARAQGRQPQHFGDGTRLSIL.

This clonotype was seen at least ten times. The chain joins TRBV20-1 to TRBJ2-2, with 11 bases that match TRBD1. The germline V gene has CDR1 DFQATT and CDR2 SNEGSKA (reference sequence). The J segment lost 2 bases and the V segment lost 3 bases, leaving 5 bases of the junction unmatched. This CDR3 has 16 amino acids. The CDR3 loop is CSARGGQGGNTGELFF. The CDR3 DNA reads as TGCAGTGCTAGGGGGGGACAGGGGGGCAACACCGGGGAGCTGTTTTTT.

This clonotype was detected ten times or more. The rearrangement uses TRBV6-2 or TRBV6-3 and TRBJ1-6, with D perhaps TRBD1 (5 bases). This CDR3 spans 15 amino acids. Germline V gives CDR1 MNHEY, CDR2 SVGEGT. V shed 6 bases and J shed 7 bases, with 16 bases lying between them. CDR3 residues: CASRSEGRENSPLHF. The CDR3 DNA follows: TGTGCCAGCAGATCAGAGGGCAGGGAGAATTCACCCCTCCACTTT.

Many counts were recorded for this clonotype. CDR3 coding DNA: TGTGCCAGCAGGCGTTCAGGGTTGGGCAATCAGCCCCAGCATTTT. Its protein is CASRRSGLGNQPQHF. V usage is TRBV6-1 and J usage is TRBJ1-5; TRBD1 is a possible D gene (5 bases). The V gene lost 6 bases and the J gene lost 2 bases, with 14 bases spanning the gap. This CDR3 spans 15 amino acids. Looked up from germline, CDR1 is MNHNS and CDR2 is SASEGT.

A remark on this clonotype: This likely came from a read error, as a far larger clone is one base away. The chain carries TRBV7-2 and TRBJ1-1; D remains unclear. CDR3 length: 15 amino acids. Per the germline V gene, CDR1 is SGHTA and CDR2 is FQGNSA. Trimming left V 2 bases short and J 4 bases short, with 14 bases between. This CDR3 is CASSLQRARFTEAFF. The CDR3 nucleotides are TGTGCCAGCAGCTTACAGAGGGCGCGTTTCACTGAAGCTTTCTTT.

Remarks on this clonotype: As the CDR3 is not closed by the conserved phenylalanine or tryptophan, this likely results from a read error. This chain uses TRBV10-3 with TRBJ1-5, with D possibly matching TRBD1 (5 bases). Germline CDR1 is ENHRY and CDR2 is SYGVKD. Trimming pared 6 bases from V and 9 bases from J, leaving 18 bases between. There are 14 residues in the CDR3. CDR3 DNA: TGTGCCATCAGAGCGGAACAGCAGGGTGTGCCCCAGCATTCT. This sequence encodes CAIRAEQQGVPQHS.

Only one count was recorded for this clonotype. It differs at one base from a far larger clone, so likely a read error. V is TRBV5-8 and J is TRBJ1-1, with 9 positions matching TRBD1. Germline V gene data show CDR1 as SGHTS and CDR2 as YDEGEE. This CDR3 comprises 14 residues. CDR3 sequence: CASSLRDRATEAFF. The CDR3 DNA sequence: TGCGCCAGCAGCCTCCGGGACAGGGCGACTGAAGCTTTCTTT.

This chain links TRBV7-2 with TRBJ1-1; D not certain. The germline V gene encodes CDR1 SGHTA and CDR2 FQGNSA. Trimming took 5 bases from V and 0 from J, leaving 10 bases between them. The CDR3 sequence is 14 residues long. The CDR3: CASSRGALNTEAFF. The DNA of the CDR3 is TGTGCCAGCAGCCGAGGTGCATTGAACACTGAAGCTTTCTTT.

This clonotype has a count of ten or more. This chain links TRBV4-2 with TRBJ1-6; D ambiguous. Germline V CDR1 and CDR2: LGHNA, YNFKEQ. CDR3 size: 16 residues. Deletions cut 1 base from V and 11 bases from J, with 18 bases between. CDR3 sequence (DNA): TGTGCCAGCAGCCAAGCGATCGGCTCCCCCTCGGCACCCCTCCACTTT. Its protein product is CASSQAIGSPSAPLHF.

In its sample, this clonotype was seen many times. The chain carries TRBV9 and TRBJ1-5; no reliable D call. Germline V gene lookup returns CDR1 SGDLS and CDR2 YYNGEE. V lost 0 bases, J lost 2 bases, and 6 bases lay in between. The CDR3 runs 14 residues. CDR3 in DNA: TGTGCCAGCAGCGTAGGCTGGGGCAATCAGCCCCAGCATTTT. Translated: CASSVGWGNQPQHF.